The sample holds a few counts of the clone carrying this T cell receptor beta chain. Its target is unknown. The data originate from a study of identical twins. General study points: Fewer insertions were carried by abundant cord blood beta clonotypes, but none was seen in memory repertoires.

The CDR3 consists of 15 residues. Germline V gives CDR1 SGHRS, CDR2 YFSETQ. Germline trimming cut 4 bases from V and 5 bases from J; bases unmatched to any gene: 10. A universal primer binding site was introduced by template switching. The final cDNA contained unique molecular identifiers. TCRdb processed the 5' RACE reads anew with MiXCR; each CDR3 protein has one entry. The data show around 530,000 distinct CDR3 sequences, around 15% seen once. These records were also assigned to another study, of yellow fever vaccine responses in identical twins.

The receptor comes from a woman aged 18-30 years in good health. Source material: CD4+ T cells sorted from blood. The chain combines TRBV5-1 with TRBJ1-1, with 8 bases identical to TRBD1. CDR3 coding DNA: TGCGCCAGCAGCCCCACCGGACAGGGAGAGACTGAAGCTTTCTTT. Protein: CASSPTGQGETEAFF.